Below are 9 T cell receptor beta chains sequenced from a single sample in a study of neurological immune-mediated disorders. TCRdb called the 5' RACE reads again in MiXCR, with one record for every CDR3 protein. Of 45,000 to 55,000 distinct CDR3 sequences listed, just under 6% are singletons. The sequenced sample consisted of CD4+ T cells from blood. The receptors were sampled from a woman aged 18-29 years with multiple sclerosis.

This clonotype was picked up many times. This chain connects TRBV20-1 to TRBJ1-6; D remains ambiguous. V was shortened by 0 bases and J by 7 bases, with 13 bases between the two germline ends. CDR1 and CDR2 from the germline V gene are DFQATT and SNEGSKA (reference sequence). The CDR3 length is 15 residues. The DNA of the CDR3 is TGCAGTGCTAGAGATTCCCTGGGCGGCAATTCACCCCTCCACTTT. It codes for CSARDSLGGNSPLHF.

This clonotype was detected many times. The chain is built from TRBV7-6 and TRBJ2-1; D possibly corresponds to TRBD2 (5 bases). Per the germline V gene, CDR1 is SGHVS and CDR2 is FNYEAQ. This CDR3 region has 17 residues. Trimming left V 3 bases short and J 0 bases short, with 15 bases between. Here the CDR3 DNA reads TGTGCCAGCAGCTTTGGCCGTCGGGCGGGCTCCTACAATGAGCAGTTCTTC. This sequence encodes CASSFGRRAGSYNEQFF. Full variable domain (rest looked up from reference TRBV7-6 and TRBJ2-1): GAGVSQSPRYKVTKRGQDVALRCDPISGHVSLYWYRQALGQGPEFLTYFNYEAQQDKSGLPNDRFSAERPEGSISTLTIQRTEQRDSAMYRCASSFGRRAGSYNEQFFGPGTRLTVL.

This clonotype was counted at least ten times. The chain links TRBV24-1 to TRBJ2-2; 12 nucleotides line up with TRBD2. V shed 3 bases and J 2 bases; nucleotides not matched to a gene: 3. Germline V gene sequence: CDR1 KGHDR, CDR2 SFDVKD. The CDR3 is 17 amino acids. The CDR3 sequence: CATSDGLAGFNTGELFF. CDR3 nucleotides: TGTGCCACCAGTGATGGACTAGCGGGGTTCAACACCGGGGAGCTGTTTTTT.

At least ten counts were recorded for this clonotype. The V gene is TRBV10-3, the J gene TRBJ1-3, with D possibly being TRBD1 (5 bases). The CDR3 sequence is 17 residues long. V lost 0 bases to trimming and J lost 0 bases, with 12 bases between them. Germline values: CDR1 ENHRY, CDR2 SYGVKD. The chain's CDR3 is CAISESRGIFSGNTIYF. In DNA, the CDR3 is TGTGCCATCAGTGAGTCAAGGGGAATTTTCTCTGGAAACACCATATATTTT.

At least ten counts were recorded for this clonotype. The rearrangement links TRBV15 to TRBJ2-2, with D unclear. This CDR3 comprises 14 residues. Germline loops: CDR1 LNHNV, CDR2 YYDKDF (reference sequence). V was trimmed by 1 base and J by 0 bases, leaving 3 bases between them. CDR3 sequence: CATSRAPNTGELFF. CDR3 in DNA: TGTGCCACCAGCAGAGCCCCGAACACCGGGGAGCTGTTTTTT. The complete variable domain, with remaining parts taken from reference TRBV15 and TRBJ2-2, reads DAMVIQNPRYQVTQFGKPVTLSCSQTLNHNVMYWYQQKSSQAPKLLFHYYDKDFNNEADTPDNFQSRRPNTSFCFLDIRSPGLGDTAMYLCATSRAPNTGELFFGEGSRLTVL.

This clonotype was observed many times. This chain links TRBV5-6 with TRBJ1-1, with 8 bases fitting TRBD1. The length of the CDR3 is 14 residues. With 3 bases clipped from V and 0 bases from J, the junction kept 1 base outside the gene matches. Germline V gene lookup returns CDR1 SGHDT and CDR2 YYEEEE. CDR3 loop: CASSWGQVNTEAFF. The CDR3 coding sequence is TGTGCCAGCAGCTGGGGACAGGTGAACACTGAAGCTTTCTTT.

This clonotype occurred many times. J is TRBJ2-1 and V is TRBV6-5; D unresolved. Germline V gives CDR1 MNHEY, CDR2 SVGAGI. The CDR3 is 13 residues long. Trimming took off 0 bases at V and 9 bases at J, with 9 bases between the two ends. The CDR3 loop is CASSYSMLGEQFF. The CDR3 coding sequence is TGTGCCAGCAGTTACTCGATGCTCGGTGAGCAGTTCTTC.

This clonotype has at least ten counts. The chain has TRBV29-1 and TRBJ2-7; maybe TRBD1 (5 bases). The CDR3 is 13 amino acids. With 2 bases removed from V and 0 bases from J, the gap between germline ends came to 8 bases. Germline V gene lookup returns CDR1 SQVTM and CDR2 ANQGSEA. CDR3: CSVERGSSYEQYF. CDR3 coding DNA: TGCAGCGTTGAAAGGGGAAGCTCCTACGAGCAGTACTTC.

The chain has TRBV5-6 and TRBJ2-5, with 7 bases fitting TRBD2. Per germline, CDR1 SGHDT and CDR2 YYEEEE. The CDR3 spans 12 residues. Trimming took 4 bases from V and 5 from J; bases not matched to a gene: 2. The CDR3 reads CASSGLGETQYF. The CDR3 DNA is TGTGCCAGCAGCGGACTAGGCGAGACCCAGTACTTC.